Below are 23 T cell receptor beta chains sequenced from a single sample in a study of T cells in Graves' hyperthyroidism and ophthalmopathy. The CDR3 regions of TCR beta were amplified from RNA transcripts. In the first-round RT-PCR of the TCR CDR3, the HTBI primer set was used. One entry per CDR3 protein results from TCRdb running MiXCR on the multiplex PCR reads. Here the sample spans roughly 500,000 distinct CDR3 sequences, 35% to 55% being singletons. The sample taken for sequencing was peripheral blood or thyroid tissue (not recorded which). Receptors originate from an adult woman with Graves' disease, either hyperthyroidism or ophthalmopathy (not recorded which).

This clonotype was counted at least ten times. CDR3 nucleotide sequence: TGCGCCAGCAGCCGAGCGGGGGACTACGAGCAGTACTTC. It yields the protein CASSRAGDYEQYF. The J gene is TRBJ2-7, the V gene TRBV4-1; the match to TRBD2 covers 8 bases. V lost 4 bases to trimming and J lost 3 bases; unmatched junction nucleotides: 2. The germline V gene has CDR1 MGHRA and CDR2 YSYEKL. The CDR3 is 13 amino acids.

The V gene is TRBV6-4, the J gene TRBJ1-1, with D perhaps TRBD1 (5 bases). The V gene's germline CDR1 is MRHNA and CDR2 SNTAGT. Trimming removed 4 bases from V and 7 bases from J, with 16 bases in between. CDR3 size: 14 residues. The CDR3: CASSARVGDGEAFF. DNA of the CDR3: TGTGCCAGCAGTGCTAGAGTGGGGGATGGTGAAGCTTTCTTT.

The rearrangement uses TRBV7-6 and TRBJ2-5, with D hard to call. The germline CDR1 and CDR2 sequences are SGHVS and FNYEAQ. The CDR3 runs to 13 residues. Trimming removed 1 base at V and 5 bases at J, with 8 bases between. CDR3 sequence: CASSLVTHETQYF. The CDR3 nucleotides read TGTGCCAGCAGCTTAGTTACCCACGAGACCCAGTACTTC.

V usage is TRBV7-9 and J usage is TRBJ2-7; D is undetermined. Germline CDR1 and CDR2: SEHNR and FQNEAQ (reference sequence). Trimming removed 3 bases from V and 2 bases from J, with 17 bases in between. The CDR3 extends over 16 amino acids. In DNA, the CDR3 is TGTGCCAGCAGCTTCTTCTCTAGGACGAATACCTACGAGCAGTACTTC. It specifies CASSFFSRTNTYEQYF.

The chain links TRBV10-2 to TRBJ2-7; TRBD1 aligns across 8 bases. Trimming took 10 bases from V and 4 from J; bases not matched to a gene: 12. This CDR3 has 14 amino acids. Per germline, CDR1 WSHSY and CDR2 SAAADI. CDR3 amino acids: CATSQGAGFYEQYF. The CDR3 DNA reads TGCGCCACCTCGCAGGGGGCCGGGTTTTACGAGCAGTACTTC.

The J gene is TRBJ1-3, the V gene TRBV27; TRBD1 might be the D (5 bases). Trimming removed 10 bases from V and 7 bases from J, with 14 bases in between. Germline V CDR1 and CDR2: MNHEY, SMNVEV (reference sequence). The CDR3 spans 12 residues. In nucleotides, the CDR3 is TGTGCCATAGGGGCAGGTATGAACACCATATATTTT. Translated, it gives CAIGAGMNTIYF.

This chain uses TRBV15 with TRBJ1-2, with 10 bases matching TRBD1. Germline V lookup: CDR1 LNHNV, CDR2 YYDKDF (reference sequence). J lost 7 bases, V lost 7 bases, and 12 bases had no gene match. The CDR3 totals 15 residues. The CDR3 coding sequence is TGTGCCACCATCAGTGTAGGGACAGGGGAAAGTGGCTACACCTTC. Its translation is CATISVGTGESGYTF.

This clonotype was found a few times. The genes are TRBV18 and TRBJ1-1, with TRBD1 as a possible D gene (6 bases). The germline V gene has CDR1 KGHSH and CDR2 LQKENI. V lost 6 bases and J lost 5, with 16 bases in between. CDR3 size: 14 residues. The CDR3 coding sequence is TGTGCCAGCTCCGAAGGCGGGGGCGGTACTGAAGCTTTCTTT. Translated: CASSEGGGGTEAFF.

This clonotype has just one count. This rearrangement joins TRBV20-1 to TRBJ1-1, with 12 positions matching TRBD1. Germline CDR1 and CDR2: DFQATT and SNEGSKA (reference sequence). The CDR3 length is 14 residues. V was clipped by 6 bases and J by 5 bases; unmatched bases: 7. The CDR3 reads CSAWDRGRETEAFF. The CDR3 nucleotides are TGCAGTGCGTGGGACAGGGGGCGTGAGACTGAAGCTTTCTTT.

The chain uses TRBV20-1 and TRBJ1-3; TRBD1 matches 7 bases. The J segment lost 2 bases and the V segment lost 3 bases, leaving 4 bases of the junction unmatched. From germline, CDR1 is DFQATT and CDR2 SNEGSKA (reference sequence). This CDR3 comprises 14 residues. In DNA, the CDR3 is TGCAGTGCTAGGTTGCAGGGGGCTGGAAACACCATATATTTT. As protein: CSARLQGAGNTIYF.

This chain connects TRBV7-2 to TRBJ1-2; 7 positions agree with TRBD1. CDR1 is SGHTA, CDR2 FQGNSA, per germline. The ends lost 5 bases at V and 8 bases at J; junction bases unmatched: 8. CDR3 length: 13 amino acids. CDR3 nucleotides: TGTGCCAGCAGCCCACCGACAGGGTACGGCTACACCTTC. It codes for CASSPPTGYGYTF. Full variable domain (remainder filled in from reference TRBV7-2 and TRBJ1-2): GAGVSQSPSNKVTEKGKDVELRCDPISGHTALYWYRQSLGQGLEFLIYFQGNSAPDKSGLPSDRFSAERTGGSVSTLTIQRTQQEDSAVYLCASSPPTGYGYTFGSGTRLTVV.

This clonotype was seen many times. The V and J genes are TRBV13 and TRBJ1-4; D possibly corresponds to TRBD1 (6 bases). The germline V gene encodes CDR1 PRHDT and CDR2 FYEKMQ (reference sequence). Deletions cut 4 bases from V and 7 bases from J, with 16 bases between. The CDR3 contains 15 residues. CDR3 loop: CASSSRQGRREKLFF. The CDR3 DNA reads as TGTGCCAGCAGCTCCCGTCAGGGGAGGCGTGAAAAACTGTTTTTT.

This chain joins TRBV7-9 and TRBJ1-2; maybe TRBD1 (6 bases). V was cut by 5 bases and J by 5 bases, with 15 bases left in between. This CDR3 is 14 amino acids long. Germline assignment: CDR1 SEHNR and CDR2 FQNEAQ (reference sequence). CDR3 loop: CASSPEWTEYGYTF. Written as DNA, the CDR3 is TGTGCCAGCAGCCCGGAATGGACAGAGTATGGCTACACCTTC.

There are many counts of this clonotype. This chain joins TRBV7-3 and TRBJ1-5; a possible D gene is TRBD1 (5 bases). Germline assignment: CDR1 SGHTA and CDR2 FQGTGA. V shed 2 bases and J shed 3 bases, with 5 bases lying between them. This CDR3 comprises 13 residues. The CDR3 spells CASSLGHNQPQHF. In nucleotides, the CDR3 is TGTGCCAGCAGCTTAGGACACAATCAGCCCCAGCATTTT.

As DNA, the CDR3 is TGTGCCAGCAGCCCGACCGGTGGAGGCACAGGTGAAGCTTTCTTT. Translating it yields CASSPTGGGTGEAFF. The gene calls are TRBV7-8 and TRBJ1-1; D may be TRBD1 (5 bases). Germline lookup yields CDR1 SGHVS and CDR2 FQNEAQ. Trimming cost V 5 bases and J 7 bases, with 20 bases left between them. The CDR3 length is 15 residues. Combining the CDR3 with reference TRBV7-8 and TRBJ1-1 gives the whole variable domain GAGVSQSPRYKVAKRGQDVALRCDPISGHVSLFWYQQALGQGPEFLTYFQNEAQLDKSGLPSDRFFAERPEGSVSTLKIQRTQQEDSAVYLCASSPTGGGTGEAFFGQGTRLTVV.

The sample holds one count of this clonotype. The CDR3 DNA reads TGTGCCAGCAGCTTGGGAGACCGGGGAGGTGAAAAACTGTTTTTT. It translates to CASSLGDRGGEKLFF. The V gene is TRBV5-6, the J gene TRBJ1-4, with D uncertain. The ends were cut back, 0 bases at V and 7 bases at J, with 13 bases in the middle. The CDR3 consists of 15 residues. From germline, CDR1 is SGHDT and CDR2 YYEEEE.

This clonotype has a count of ten or more. The rearrangement uses TRBV7-9 and TRBJ1-2; D is unresolved. The CDR3 extends over 14 amino acids. V was cut by 7 bases and J by 10 bases, with 22 bases left in between. Germline V gene sequence: CDR1 SEHNR, CDR2 FQNEAQ (reference sequence). The CDR3 nucleotides are TGTGCCAGCACCATGACTTTGAGGCAGCTAGACTACACCTTC. It specifies CASTMTLRQLDYTF.

The gene calls are TRBV7-2 and TRBJ2-3; D uncertain. CDR1 is SGHTA and CDR2 is FQGNSA in the germline V gene. Trimming shortened V by 0 bases and J by 2 bases, and 3 bases separated the two germline ends. CDR3 size: 13 residues. The CDR3 nucleotides are TGTGCCAGCAGCTTAGCCCACACAGATACGCAGTATTTT. Translated: CASSLAHTDTQYF. Variable domain in full (rest from reference TRBV7-2 and TRBJ2-3): GAGVSQSPSNKVTEKGKDVELRCDPISGHTALYWYRQSLGQGLEFLIYFQGNSAPDKSGLPSDRFSAERTGGSVSTLTIQRTQQEDSAVYLCASSLAHTDTQYFGPGTRLTVL.

The chain couples TRBV29-1 to TRBJ2-5, with a possible D match to TRBD2 (5 bases). V was pared by 8 bases and J by 5 bases, with 18 bases between. CDR3 size: 13 residues. Per germline, CDR1 SQVTM and CDR2 ANQGSEA. The CDR3 region has the DNA TGCAGCTTATTTGGAGGTAGCTCCGAGACCCAGTACTTC. This codes for CSLFGGSSETQYF.

In this sample, this clonotype turned up many times. V gene TRBV5-1 combines with J gene TRBJ1-2, with a weak D call TRBD1 (5 bases). The V gene lost 7 bases and the J gene lost 1 base, with 20 bases spanning the gap. This CDR3 comprises 16 residues. Per the germline V gene, CDR1 is SGHRS and CDR2 is YFSETQ. The CDR3 loop is CASRRIGTQVNYGYTF. CDR3 DNA: TGCGCCAGCCGGAGGATCGGGACGCAAGTTAACTATGGCTACACCTTC.

This clonotype was recorded many times. The chain recombines TRBV7-2 with TRBJ2-6; tentative D call: TRBD2 (6 bases). Looked up from germline, CDR1 is SGHTA and CDR2 is FQGNSA. Trimming stripped 5 bases from V and 4 bases from J, with 15 bases between. CDR3 length: 16 amino acids. The chain's CDR3 is CASSRRGVEGANVLTF. As DNA, the CDR3 is TGTGCCAGCAGCCGGCGCGGGGTGGAGGGGGCCAACGTCCTGACTTTC.

This clonotype was seen repeatedly, ten times or more. The chain combines TRBV11-1 with TRBJ1-4; 7 bases are a match to TRBD1. Trimming took 2 bases from V and 4 from J; bases not matched to a gene: 7. The CDR3 totals 16 residues. From germline, CDR1 is SGHAT and CDR2 FQDESV (reference sequence). In DNA form, the CDR3 reads TGTGCCAGCAGCTTAAAGGCGGGACAGCGTAATGAAAAACTGTTTTTT. It translates to CASSLKAGQRNEKLFF.

The chain uses TRBV7-6 and TRBJ2-2; a weak D match, TRBD2 (6 bases). Trimming shortened V by 4 bases and J by 5 bases, and 8 bases separated the two germline ends. The CDR3 consists of 13 residues. Germline lookup yields CDR1 SGHVS and CDR2 FNYEAQ. CDR3 nucleotide sequence: TGTGCCAGCAGCTCGGGGGAGACCGGGGAGCTGTTTTTT. Protein: CASSSGETGELFF. Variable domain in full (rest from reference TRBV7-6 and TRBJ2-2): GAGVSQSPRYKVTKRGQDVALRCDPISGHVSLYWYRQALGQGPEFLTYFNYEAQQDKSGLPNDRFSAERPEGSISTLTIQRTEQRDSAMYRCASSSGETGELFFGEGSRLTVL.